This T cell receptor beta chain was recovered during a study of T cell repertoires in cytomegalovirus infection. Study-wide context: Used in the study were CMV epitopes, some recently identified and HLA-C-restricted, others well-studied and HLA-B-restricted.

Concerning this clonotype: The antigen is not known.

Study-level results: Dominating the ex vivo response were TCR beta clonotypes that were CMV-specific and HLA-C-restricted.

CDR1 and CDR2 (germline): MNHEY, SVGEGT. This CDR3 is 12 amino acids long. The germline V and J ends were trimmed by 7 bases and 8 bases, with 14 bases remaining between them. TCRdb reprocessed the reads via MiXCR and lists one record per CDR3 protein. The profile shows 69,000 or so distinct CDR3 sequences, under 30% of them singletons. This TCR derives from a human donor in good health (CMV status not recorded). Some clones in this sample may be carry-over from other donors' samples. Material: CD8+ T cells from cultured PBMCs, obtained from culture after CMV antigen stimulation. The V gene is TRBV6-2 or TRBV6-3, the J gene TRBJ1-2, with a tentative D call TRBD1 (6 bases). The CDR3 here is CASTQTGRGYTF. CDR3 nucleotides: TGTGCCAGCACCCAGACAGGACGCGGCTACACCTTC.